This T cell receptor beta chain comes out of a study of T cells expressing NK-cell markers. Study at large: Eight donors were sequenced, seven testing HCMV-seropositive and one testing seronegative. Notes on the study in general: Of the CD8+ T cells in more than five donors, about 1.0-7.0% belonged to dominant NKG2C+ clonotypes.

The CDR3 runs 14 residues. Comment on this clonotype: The antigen is undetermined.

It was by 5'RACE template switching with UMIs that TCR beta cDNA was made. TCRdb reanalyzed the 5' RACE reads and collapses them to one entry per CDR3 protein, without DNA. The repertoire table contains approximately 380,000 distinct CDR3 sequences. The sequenced sample was blood T cells: a sorted CD56 or NKG2C T cell subset, CD4+ or CD8+ T cells, or bulk PBMC T cells (not recorded which). This chain connects TRBV12-3 or TRBV12-4 to TRBJ2-7; checking the TCRdb D call of TRBD2 is not possible without DNA. This sequence originates from a man aged 18-70 years in good health. Here the CDR3 reads CASSRDWSSYEQYF.